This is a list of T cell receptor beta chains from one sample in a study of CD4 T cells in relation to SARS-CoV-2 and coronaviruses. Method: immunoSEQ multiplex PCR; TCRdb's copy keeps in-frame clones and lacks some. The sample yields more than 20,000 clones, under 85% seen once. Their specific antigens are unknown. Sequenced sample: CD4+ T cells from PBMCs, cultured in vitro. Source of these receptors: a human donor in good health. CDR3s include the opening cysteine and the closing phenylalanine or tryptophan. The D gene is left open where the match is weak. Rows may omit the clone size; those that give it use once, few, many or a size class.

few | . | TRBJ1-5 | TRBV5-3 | CARSLVVWDRPQHF | TGTGCCAGAAGCTTGGTTGTCTGGGATAGGCCCCAGCATTTT
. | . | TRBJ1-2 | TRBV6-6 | CASSLNRDNYGYTF | TGTGCCAGCAGCCTCAACAGGGACAACTATGGCTACACCTTC
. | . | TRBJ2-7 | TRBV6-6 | CASSYSVPYEQYF | TGTGCCAGCAGTTACTCGGTACCCTACGAGCAGTACTTC
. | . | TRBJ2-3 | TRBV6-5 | CASNFGDTQYF | TGTGCCAGCAATTTTGGAGATACGCAGTATTTT
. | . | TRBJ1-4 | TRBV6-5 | CASSSINEKLFF | TGTGCCAGCAGTTCGATTAATGAAAAACTGTTTTTT
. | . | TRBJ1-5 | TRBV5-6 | CASSVTNQPQHF | TGTGCCAGCAGCGTCACCAATCAGCCCCAGCATTTT
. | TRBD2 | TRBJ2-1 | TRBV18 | CASSPAGGPYNEQFF | TGTGCCAGCTCACCAGCGGGAGGCCCCTACAATGAGCAGTTCTTC
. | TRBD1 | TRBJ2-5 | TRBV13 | CASSSDRGRSPQYF | TGTGCCAGCAGCTCCGACAGGGGGCGGTCGCCCCAGTACTTC
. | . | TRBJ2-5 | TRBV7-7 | CASSALGERKETQYF | TGTGCCAGCAGCGCCCTTGGGGAGCGGAAAGAGACCCAGTACTTC
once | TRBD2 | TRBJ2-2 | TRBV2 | CASSELGSGSTGELFF | TGTGCCAGCAGTGAATTGGGTAGCGGGAGTACCGGGGAGCTGTTTTTT
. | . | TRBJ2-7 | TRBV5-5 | CASSAKGSVHEQYF | TGTGCCAGCAGCGCCAAGGGAAGCGTGCACGAGCAGTACTTC
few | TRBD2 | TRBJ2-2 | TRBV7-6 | CASSLSGPGGIGELFF | TGTGCCAGCAGCTTATCGGGCCCCGGGGGGATCGGGGAGCTGTTTTTT
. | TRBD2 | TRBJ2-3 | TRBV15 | CATSRDLAGADTQYF | TGTGCCACCAGCAGAGATCTAGCGGGAGCAGATACGCAGTATTTT
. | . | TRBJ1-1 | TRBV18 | CASSPQTKNTEAFF | TGTGCCAGCTCACCGCAGACCAAGAACACTGAAGCTTTCTTT
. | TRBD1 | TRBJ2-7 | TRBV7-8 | CASSFGTGGYYEQYF | TGTGCCAGCAGCTTTGGGACAGGGGGCTACTACGAGCAGTACTTC
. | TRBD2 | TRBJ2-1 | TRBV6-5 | CASSPSGRAGNEQFF | TGTGCCAGCAGCCCGAGCGGGAGGGCCGGGAATGAGCAGTTCTTC
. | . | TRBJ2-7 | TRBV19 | CASSIQRSSYEQYF | TGTGCCAGTAGTATACAACGGAGCTCCTACGAGCAGTACTTC
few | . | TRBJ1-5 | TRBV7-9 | CASSKDGHYQPQHF | TGTGCCAGCAGCAAGGACGGACATTATCAGCCCCAGCATTTT
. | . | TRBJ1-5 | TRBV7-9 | CASSQQGGAGQPQHF | TGTGCCAGCAGCCAGCAAGGGGGGGCGGGTCAGCCCCAGCATTTT